This entry describes one TCR beta chain. Its antigen is as yet unknown. The data were obtained in a study of identical twins. Study-wide results and caveats: There was an excess of low generation probability in the out-of-frame alpha sequences that twins shared. Invariant cells of the MAIT and iNKT types might have partly distorted the zero-insertion analyses.

Trimming pared 2 bases from V and 0 bases from J, leaving 11 bases between. CDR1 SGHVS and CDR2 FQNEAQ come from the germline V gene. The CDR3 extends over 16 amino acids. Template switching (which added a universal primer site) was used, and cDNA carried unique molecular identifiers. TCRdb reprocessed the 5' RACE reads via MiXCR and lists one record per CDR3 protein. The sample includes about 480,000 distinct CDR3 sequences, about 14% of them seen just once. A further study also used this sample, focusing on yellow fever vaccine responses in identical twins.

The clonotype originates from a woman under 30 in good health. Sequenced input: CD4+ T cells sorted from blood. The chain recombines TRBV7-8 with TRBJ2-4, with a tentative D call TRBD2 (5 bases). The CDR3 DNA sequence: TGTGCCAGCAGCTTACAACGGGGTCTAGCCAAAAACATTCAGTACTTC. This codes for CASSLQRGLAKNIQYF.